The clone carrying this TCR beta chain was observed at least ten times. Its specificity is unknown. Individual cDNA molecules were tagged with unique molecular identifiers. In TCRdb, the 5' RACE reads were re-called with MiXCR into one record per CDR3 protein. Among more than 80,000 distinct CDR3 sequences listed, 11% were seen once. V lost 7 bases to trimming and J lost 0 bases, with 18 bases between them. This CDR3 spans 16 amino acids. The germline CDR1 and CDR2 sequences are MNHNS and SASEGT. This entry comes from a study of early T cells in non-severe SARS-CoV-2 infection. Study summary: Sequencing was performed on bulk RNA from unsorted whole blood, leaving chains unpaired. Overall study findings and caveats: CD4 and private specificities were missed by VDJdb matching, which favored anti-spike CD8 responses.

The sample comprised whole blood. This TCR came from an adult who was a healthcare worker with PCR-confirmed SARS-CoV-2 infection or an uninfected control (not recorded which). V gene TRBV6-1 combines with J gene TRBJ1-1; D unclear. DNA for the CDR3: TGTGCCAGCATCTCGCTGCACCTATCCTTGAACACTGAAGCTTTCTTT. Translation gives CASISLHLSLNTEAFF.